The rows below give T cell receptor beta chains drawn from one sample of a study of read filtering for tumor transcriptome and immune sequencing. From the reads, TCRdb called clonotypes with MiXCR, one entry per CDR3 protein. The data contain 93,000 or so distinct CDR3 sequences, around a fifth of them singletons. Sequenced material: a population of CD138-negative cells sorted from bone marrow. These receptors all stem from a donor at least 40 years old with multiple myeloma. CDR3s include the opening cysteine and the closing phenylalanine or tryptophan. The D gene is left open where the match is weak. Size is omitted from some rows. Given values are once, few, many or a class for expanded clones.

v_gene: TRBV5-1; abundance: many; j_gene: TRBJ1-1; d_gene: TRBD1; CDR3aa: CASSLQGELNTEAFF; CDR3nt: TGCGCCAGCAGCTTGCAGGGGGAACTGAACACTGAAGCTTTCTTT
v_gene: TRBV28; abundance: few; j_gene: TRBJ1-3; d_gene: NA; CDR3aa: CASRSGGSSGNTIYF; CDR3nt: TGTGCCAGCAGATCCGGCGGAAGCTCTGGAAACACCATATATTTT
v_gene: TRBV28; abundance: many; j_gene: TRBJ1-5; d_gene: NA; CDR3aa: CASSLANQPQHF; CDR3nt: TGTGCCAGCAGTTTGGCCAATCAGCCCCAGCATTTT
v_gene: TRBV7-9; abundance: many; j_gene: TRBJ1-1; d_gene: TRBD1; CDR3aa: CASSVKGQIGTEAFF; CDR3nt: TGTGCCAGCAGCGTAAAGGGACAGATTGGCACTGAAGCTTTCTTT
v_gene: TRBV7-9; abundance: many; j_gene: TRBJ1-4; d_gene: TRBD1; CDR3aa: CASSPAGGKEKLFF; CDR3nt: TGTGCCAGCAGCCCCGCAGGGGGTAAGGAAAAACTGTTTTTT
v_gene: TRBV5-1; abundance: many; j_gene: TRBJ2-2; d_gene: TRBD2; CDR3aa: CASSLRSGGSTGELFF; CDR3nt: TGCGCCAGCAGCTTGCGTTCGGGGGGGAGCACCGGGGAGCTGTTTTTT
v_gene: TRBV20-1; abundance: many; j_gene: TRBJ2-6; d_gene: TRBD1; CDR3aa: CSARGQGASGANVLTF; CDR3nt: TGCAGTGCCAGAGGACAGGGGGCTTCTGGGGCCAACGTCCTGACTTTC
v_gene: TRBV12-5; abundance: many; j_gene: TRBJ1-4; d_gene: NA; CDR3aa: CASGLVYRVGHPYATNEKLFF; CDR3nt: TGTGCTAGTGGTTTGGTTTACCGGGTGGGCCACCCTTATGCAACTAATGAAAAACTGTTTTTT
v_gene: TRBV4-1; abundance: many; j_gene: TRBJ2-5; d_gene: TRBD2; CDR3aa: CASKTSGVEETQYF; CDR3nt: TGCGCCAGCAAGACTAGCGGGGTAGAAGAGACCCAGTACTTC
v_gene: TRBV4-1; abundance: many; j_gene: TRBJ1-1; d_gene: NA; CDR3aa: CASSGVGGTEAFF; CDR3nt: TGCGCCAGCAGCGGGGTGGGTGGCACTGAAGCTTTCTTT
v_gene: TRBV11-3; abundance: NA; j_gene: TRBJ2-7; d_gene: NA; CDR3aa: CASSLDLALPYEQYF; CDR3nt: TGCGCCAGCAGCTTAGATCTCGCCCTCCCCTACGAGCAGTACTTC
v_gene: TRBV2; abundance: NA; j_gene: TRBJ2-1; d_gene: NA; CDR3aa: CASSVSEQFF; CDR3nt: TGTGCCAGCAGTGTCTCGGAGCAGTTCTTC
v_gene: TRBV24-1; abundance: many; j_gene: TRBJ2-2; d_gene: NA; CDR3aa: CATSDRAHTGELFF; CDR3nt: TGTGCCACCAGTGACAGGGCGCACACCGGGGAGCTGTTTTTT
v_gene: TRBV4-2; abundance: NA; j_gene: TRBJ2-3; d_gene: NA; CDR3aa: CASSHHISGGIEDTQYF; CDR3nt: TGTGCCAGCAGCCACCACATTAGTGGGGGGATTGAAGATACGCAGTATTTT
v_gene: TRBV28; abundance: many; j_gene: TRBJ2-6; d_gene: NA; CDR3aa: CASRSPSGANVLTF; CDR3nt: TGTGCCAGTCGGAGCCCCTCTGGGGCCAACGTCCTGACTTTC
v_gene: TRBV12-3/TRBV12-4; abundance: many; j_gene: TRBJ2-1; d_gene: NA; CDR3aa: CASSLVAVNEQFF; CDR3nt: TGTGCCAGCAGTTTGGTGGCAGTCAATGAGCAGTTCTTC
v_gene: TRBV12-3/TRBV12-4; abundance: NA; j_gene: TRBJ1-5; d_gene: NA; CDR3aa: CASSFAKYQPQHF; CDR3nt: TGTGCCAGCAGTTTCGCGAAATATCAGCCCCAGCATTTT
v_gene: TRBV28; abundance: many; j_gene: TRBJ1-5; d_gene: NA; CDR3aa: CASSLWGNPNQPQHF; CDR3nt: TGTGCCAGCAGTTTATGGGGTAACCCTAATCAGCCCCAGCATTTT
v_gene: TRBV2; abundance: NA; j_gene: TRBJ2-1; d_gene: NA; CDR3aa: CASTAGWSQGEQFF; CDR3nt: TGTGCCAGCACCGCGGGGTGGTCGCAGGGGGAGCAGTTCTTC
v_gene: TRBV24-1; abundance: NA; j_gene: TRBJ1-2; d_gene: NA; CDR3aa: CATSDPTANYGNTF; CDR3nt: TGTGCCACCAGTGATCCCACAGCAAATTATGGCAACACCTTC
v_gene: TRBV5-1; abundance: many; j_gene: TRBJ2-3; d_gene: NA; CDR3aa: CASKSNPSTDTQYF; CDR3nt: TGCGCCAGCAAGTCCAACCCGAGCACAGATACGCAGTATTTT
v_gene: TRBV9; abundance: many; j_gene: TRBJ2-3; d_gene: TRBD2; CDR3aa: CASSVGLAGISTDTQYF; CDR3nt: TGTGCCAGCAGCGTAGGACTAGCGGGGATTAGCACAGATACGCAGTATTTT
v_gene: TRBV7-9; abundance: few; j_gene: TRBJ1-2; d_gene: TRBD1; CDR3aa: CASRDTGGNYGYTF; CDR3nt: TGTGCCAGCAGAGACACAGGGGGGAACTATGGCTACACCTTC
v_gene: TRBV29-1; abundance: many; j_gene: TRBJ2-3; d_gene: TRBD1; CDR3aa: CSATTGGLTHTQYF; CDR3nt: TGCAGCGCCACTACAGGGGGCTTAACGCATACGCAGTATTTT
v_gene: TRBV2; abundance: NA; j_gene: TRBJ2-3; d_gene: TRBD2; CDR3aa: CASGLAGSDTQYF; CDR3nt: TGTGCCAGCGGACTAGCGGGTTCAGATACGCAGTATTTT
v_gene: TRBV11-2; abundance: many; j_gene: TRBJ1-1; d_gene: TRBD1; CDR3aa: CASSIRGTKAFF; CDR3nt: TGTGCCAGCAGCATCAGGGGGACGAAAGCTTTCTTT
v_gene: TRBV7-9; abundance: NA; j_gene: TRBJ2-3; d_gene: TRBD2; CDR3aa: CASSLLMTSGPGTDTQYF; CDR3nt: TGTGCCAGCAGCCTCCTGATGACTAGCGGCCCAGGCACAGATACGCAGTATTTT
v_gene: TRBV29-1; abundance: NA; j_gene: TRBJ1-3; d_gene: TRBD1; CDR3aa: CSVGQGPESGNTIYF; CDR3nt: TGCAGCGTCGGACAGGGACCGGAGTCTGGAAACACCATATATTTT